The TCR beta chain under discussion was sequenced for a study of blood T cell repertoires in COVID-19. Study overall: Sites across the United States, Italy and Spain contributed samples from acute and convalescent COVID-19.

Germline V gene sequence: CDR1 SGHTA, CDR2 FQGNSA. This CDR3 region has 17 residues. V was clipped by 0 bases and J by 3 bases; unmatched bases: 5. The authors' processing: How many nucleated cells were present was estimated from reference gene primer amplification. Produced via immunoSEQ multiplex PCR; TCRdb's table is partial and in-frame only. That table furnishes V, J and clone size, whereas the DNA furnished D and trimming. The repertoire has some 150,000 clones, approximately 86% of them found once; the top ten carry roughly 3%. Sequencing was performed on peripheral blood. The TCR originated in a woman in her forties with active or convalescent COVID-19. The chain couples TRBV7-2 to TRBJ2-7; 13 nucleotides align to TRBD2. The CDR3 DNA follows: TGTGCCAGCAGCTTAGCCGGGACTAGCGGGACTGGCTACGAGCAGTACTTC. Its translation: CASSLAGTSGTGYEQYF.